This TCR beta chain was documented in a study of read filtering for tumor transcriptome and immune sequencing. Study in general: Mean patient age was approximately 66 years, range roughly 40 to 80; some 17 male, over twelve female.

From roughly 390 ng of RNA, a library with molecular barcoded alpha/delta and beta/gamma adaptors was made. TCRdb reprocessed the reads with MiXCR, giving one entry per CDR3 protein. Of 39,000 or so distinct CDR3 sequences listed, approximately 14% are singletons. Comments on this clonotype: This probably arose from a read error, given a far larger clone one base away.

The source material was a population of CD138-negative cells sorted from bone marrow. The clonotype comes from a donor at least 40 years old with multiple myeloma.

This CDR3 reads CASSLRGRPSDTQYF. The CDR3 DNA follows: TGTGCCAGCAGCCTCCGTGGGAGGCCCTCAGATACGCAGTATTTT. The chain couples TRBV11-2 to TRBJ2-3, with a possible D match to TRBD2 (6 bases). Germline CDR1 is SGHAT and CDR2 is FQNNGV. The length of the CDR3 is 15 residues. V was pared by 5 bases and J by 4 bases, with 16 bases between.